This passage covers 27 T cell receptor beta chains from one sample sequenced in a study of monozygotic twins with inflammatory bowel disease. Following a re-call of the 5' RACE reads, TCRdb has one entry per CDR3 protein and lacks DNA. The sample holds a few hundred thousand distinct CDR3 sequences. The sample taken for sequencing was blood. These receptors originate from a human donor with ulcerative colitis or Crohn's disease, or a healthy co-twin of an affected twin (not recorded which).

J is TRBJ1-3 and V is TRBV5-1; TCRdb's D call, TRBD1, is unchecked because there is no DNA. Germline V gene lookup returns CDR1 SGHRS and CDR2 YFSETQ. The CDR3 contains 15 residues. CDR3 region: CASSPTGTALDTIYF.

The chain is built from TRBV12-3 or TRBV12-4 and TRBJ2-3; as DNA is missing, the TRBD2 call by TCRdb cannot be tested. The CDR3 sequence is 18 residues long. The CDR3 spells CASSLARLAGGSTDTQYF.

CDR3 loop: CASSISRAGNTIYF. The gene calls are TRBV11-2 and TRBJ1-3. CDR1 is SGHAT, CDR2 FQNNGV, per germline. There are 14 residues in the CDR3.

The J gene is TRBJ2-3, the V gene TRBV7-2. This CDR3 spans 13 amino acids. The V gene's germline CDR1 is SGHTA and CDR2 FQGNSA. CDR3 region: CASSLNRADTQYF.

The CDR3: CASSMERGDTGELFF. This chain joins TRBV5-1 and TRBJ2-2; TCRdb names TRBD1, which stays unverified in the absence of DNA. This CDR3 has 15 amino acids. Germline loops: CDR1 SGHRS, CDR2 YFSETQ.

The V call is TRBV7-3, the J call TRBJ2-4. The CDR3 extends over 18 amino acids. CDR1 is SGHTA, CDR2 FQGTGA, per germline. The CDR3 is CASSLKKFSRLAKNIQYF. The full variable domain, rest sourced from reference TRBV7-3 and TRBJ2-4, is GAGVSQTPSNKVTEKGKYVELRCDPISGHTALYWYRQSLGQGPEFLIYFQGTGAADDSGLPNDRFFAVRPEGSVSTLKIQRTERGDSAVYLCASSLKKFSRLAKNIQYFGAGTRLSVL.

The CDR3 reads CSVWDRGRYGYTF. The rearrangement joins TRBV29-1 to TRBJ1-2; TCRdb reports TRBD1, a call that lacks DNA to check it against. CDR3 length: 13 residues. CDR1 and CDR2 (germline): SQVTM, ANQGSEA.

This rearrangement joins TRBV29-1 to TRBJ1-1. CDR1 is SQVTM and CDR2 is ANQGSEA in the germline V gene. There are 13 residues in the CDR3. CDR3 loop: CSVGEGGWTEAFF.

This chain joins TRBV12-3 or TRBV12-4 and TRBJ1-3; TCRdb designates TRBD1, a call that cannot be tested without DNA. CDR3 length: 15 amino acids. The CDR3 sequence: CASTQQGALGNTIYF.

The chain couples TRBV27 to TRBJ2-1; the D call of TRBD1 rests on TCRdb alone, since no DNA is present to check it. The CDR3 has 17 residues. The germline V gene encodes CDR1 MNHEY and CDR2 SMNVEV (reference sequence). The CDR3 loop is CASTRGVGGTSYNEQFF.

CDR3 amino acids: CASSLSPLDFGEQYF. This chain joins TRBV7-2 and TRBJ2-7; TCRdb reports TRBD1, a call that lacks DNA to check it against. The CDR3 loop spans 15 amino acids. In germline, CDR1 is SGHTA, CDR2 FQGNSA.

The gene calls are TRBV5-5 and TRBJ2-1. The CDR3 runs 13 residues. Germline loops: CDR1 SGHKS, CDR2 YYEKEE (reference sequence). This chain's CDR3 is CASSLNDRNEQFF.

The chain combines TRBV20-1 with TRBJ1-5; no DNA is available, so the TRBD1 call from TCRdb remains unchecked. The CDR3 runs to 15 residues. The germline V gene has CDR1 DFQATT and CDR2 SNEGSKA (reference sequence). CDR3 in amino acids: CSAPPGTGIGQPQHF.

This sequence joins TRBV7-6 and TRBJ2-1; the D call from TCRdb, TRBD1, cannot be confirmed without DNA. Germline CDR1 is SGHVS and CDR2 is FNYEAQ. This CDR3 region has 16 residues. CDR3 sequence: CASSLGTLGSNNEQFF.

The chain combines TRBV7-8 with TRBJ2-5; TCRdb selects TRBD1, and the lack of DNA leaves this call unchecked. The CDR3 extends over 16 amino acids. Germline CDR1 is SGHVS and CDR2 is FQNEAQ. CDR3: CASSSFGRNSQETQYF. Full variable domain (remainder filled in from reference TRBV7-8 and TRBJ2-5): GAGVSQSPRYKVAKRGQDVALRCDPISGHVSLFWYQQALGQGPEFLTYFQNEAQLDKSGLPSDRFFAERPEGSVSTLKIQRTQQEDSAVYLCASSSFGRNSQETQYFGPGTRLLVL.

This rearrangement joins TRBV12-3 or TRBV12-4 to TRBJ1-1. The CDR3 has 14 amino acids. CDR3 region: CASSLSTMNTEAFF.

The V gene is TRBV4-2, the J gene TRBJ2-5; TCRdb's D call, TRBD1, is unchecked because there is no DNA. This CDR3 has 17 residues. Per the germline V gene, CDR1 is LGHNA and CDR2 is YNFKEQ. The CDR3 spells CASSQVGEWGHQETQYF.

This rearrangement joins TRBV12-3 or TRBV12-4 to TRBJ1-2. The CDR3 covers 13 residues. CDR3 sequence reads: CASSSLPNYGYTF.

The chain recombines TRBV10-3 with TRBJ1-5; the TRBD1 assignment by TCRdb is unverifiable without DNA. CDR3 length: 15 amino acids. Germline V CDR1 and CDR2: ENHRY, SYGVKD. CDR3 sequence: CAISESPGAGQPQHF.

V and J are TRBV12-3 or TRBV12-4 and TRBJ2-7. The CDR3 has 14 amino acids. The CDR3 region is CASRDQTGPYEQYF.

The V call is TRBV6-5, the J call TRBJ1-4. The CDR3 sequence is 18 residues long. The germline CDR1 and CDR2 sequences are MNHEY and SVGAGI. The CDR3 region is CASSYKAPRGATNEKLFF.

This chain links TRBV5-5 with TRBJ2-4; there is no DNA to check the TCRdb D call of TRBD2. This CDR3 spans 13 amino acids. CDR1 and CDR2 (germline): SGHKS, YYEKEE (reference sequence). The CDR3 here is CATAGLVKNIQYF.

The CDR3 here is CASISRGLSNQPQHF. The chain is built from TRBV12-3 or TRBV12-4 and TRBJ1-5. The CDR3 contains 15 residues.

V and J are TRBV24-1 and TRBJ2-3; TCRdb calls TRBD2, which cannot be checked without DNA. CDR3 size: 17 residues. CDR1 KGHDR and CDR2 SFDVKD come from the germline V gene. The CDR3 spells CATSEQGLAGVTDTQYF.

This rearrangement joins TRBV20-1 to TRBJ1-4. This CDR3 has 14 amino acids. Per the germline V gene, CDR1 is DFQATT and CDR2 is SNEGSKA (reference sequence). CDR3 region: CAVLALGRDEKLFF.

The chain joins TRBV24-1 to TRBJ2-5. CDR1 is KGHDR and CDR2 is SFDVKD in the germline V gene. The CDR3 covers 11 residues. The CDR3 sequence: CATSESETQYF.

The chain links TRBV5-1 to TRBJ2-1; TCRdb names TRBD1, which stays unverified in the absence of DNA. The CDR3 runs 15 residues. Per germline, CDR1 SGHRS and CDR2 YFSETQ. Here the CDR3 reads CASSLRQGAWNEQFF.